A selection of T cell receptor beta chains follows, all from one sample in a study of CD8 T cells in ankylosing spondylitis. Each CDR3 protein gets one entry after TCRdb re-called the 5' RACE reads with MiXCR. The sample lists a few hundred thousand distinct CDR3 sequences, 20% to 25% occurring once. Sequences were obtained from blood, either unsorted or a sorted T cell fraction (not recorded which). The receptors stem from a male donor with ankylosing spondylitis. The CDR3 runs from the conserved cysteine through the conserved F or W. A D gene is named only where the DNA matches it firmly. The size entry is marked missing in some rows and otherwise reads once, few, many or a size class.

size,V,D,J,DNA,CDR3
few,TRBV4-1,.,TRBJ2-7,TGCGCCAGCAGCCAAGATATCGGGGTGCAGCAGTACTTC,CASSQDIGVQQYF
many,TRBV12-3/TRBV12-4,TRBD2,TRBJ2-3,TGTGCCAGCAGTTCTAGCGGGAGCCGACCAGATACGCAGTATTTT,CASSSSGSRPDTQYF
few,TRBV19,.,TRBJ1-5,TGTGCCAGCGCACGGAACCGAAATCAGCCCCAGCATTTT,CASARNRNQPQHF
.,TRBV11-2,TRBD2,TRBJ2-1,TGTGCCAGCAGCCAACGCCCGGGACTAGCGGGGGTGCCCCACAATGAGCAGTTCTTC,CASSQRPGLAGVPHNEQFF
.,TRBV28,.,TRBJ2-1,TGTGCCAGCAGTCGGACTCTATACAATGAGCAGTTCTTC,CASSRTLYNEQFF
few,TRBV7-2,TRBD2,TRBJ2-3,TGTGCCAGCAGCTCAATATTTACTAGCGGGACAGATACGCAGTATTTT,CASSSIFTSGTDTQYF
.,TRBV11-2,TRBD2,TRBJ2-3,TGTGCCAGCAGCTTTCGTGGTAGCGGGAGAACAGATACGCAGTATTTT,CASSFRGSGRTDTQYF
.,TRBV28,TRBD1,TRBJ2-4,TGTGCCAGCAGTAGGACAGGCACAAACATTCAGTACTTC,CASSRTGTNIQYF
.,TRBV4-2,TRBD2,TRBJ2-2,TGTGCCAGCAGCCAAGATCGGAGCCGGGCTAGCGGGAAGAACACCGGGGAGCTGTTTTTT,CASSQDRSRASGKNTGELFF
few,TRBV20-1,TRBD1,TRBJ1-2,TGCAGTGCTCCCGAGACAGGGTACTATGGCTACACCTTC,CSAPETGYYGYTF
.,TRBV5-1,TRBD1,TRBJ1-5,TGCGCCAGCAGCTTAGGACAGGGGAGCCAGCCCCAGCATTTT,CASSLGQGSQPQHF
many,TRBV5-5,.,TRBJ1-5,TGTGCCAGCAGCTTCGTTTTGCAGGGCGGCGGGCCCCAGCATTTT,CASSFVLQGGGPQHF
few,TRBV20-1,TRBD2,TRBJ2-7,TGCAGTGCTAGGGACGGTGCGGCGTTCGGGACTAGCGGGAGATCCGTTTCGTTC,CSARDGAAFGTSGRSVSF
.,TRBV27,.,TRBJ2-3,TGTGCCAGCAAGAGAGACAGGCGCACAGATACGCAGTATTTT,CASKRDRRTDTQYF
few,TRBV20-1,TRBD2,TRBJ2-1,TGCAGTGGAAGCGGGAGTGGCCCCTACAATGAGCAGTTCTTC,CSGSGSGPYNEQFF
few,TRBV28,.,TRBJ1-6,TGTGCCAGCAGTTTGTCACAACCCACGGGGCCTAAAAATTCACCCCTCCACTTT,CASSLSQPTGPKNSPLHF
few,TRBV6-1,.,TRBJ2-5,TGTGCCAGCAGGTGGCAGGGGACCCCAGAGACCCAGTACTTC,CASRWQGTPETQYF
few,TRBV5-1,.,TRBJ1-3,TGCGCCAGCAGCGGGGCCTCCGGTTCTGGAAACACCATATATTTT,CASSGASGSGNTIYF
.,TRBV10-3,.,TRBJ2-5,TGTGCCATCAGCTCCAGGGGGGGAGGTTCGGAGACCCAGTACTTC,CAISSRGGGSETQYF
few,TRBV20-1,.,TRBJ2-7,TGCAGTGCTAGCAACGGCGGGCCCTCTCGCCTTTACGAGCAGTACTTC,CSASNGGPSRLYEQYF
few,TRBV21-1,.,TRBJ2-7,TGTGCCAGCAGCAAAGAGAGGGGGCTCGACGAGCAGTACTTC,CASSKERGLDEQYF
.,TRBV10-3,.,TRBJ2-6,TGTGCCATCACTCCGGCTGGGGCCAACGTCCTGACTTTC,CAITPAGANVLTF
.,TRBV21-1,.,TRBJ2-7,TGTGCCAGCAGCAGACCCACTAGCGGTTGTCCGTGCGAGCAGTACTTC,CASSRPTSGCPCEQYF
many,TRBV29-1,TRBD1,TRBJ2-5,TGCAGCGTTGCGGACAGGGTTCAAGAGACCCAGTACTTC,CSVADRVQETQYF
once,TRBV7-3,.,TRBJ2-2,TGTGCCAGCAGCCTGGCCCCGCTAGACGTCACCGGGGAGCTGTTTTTT,CASSLAPLDVTGELFF
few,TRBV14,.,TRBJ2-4,TGTGCCAGCAGCCTCAAACTGAACGAGAGGGAAAACATTCAGTACTTC,CASSLKLNERENIQYF
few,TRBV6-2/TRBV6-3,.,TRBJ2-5,TGTGCCAGCAGCGAAACGAGAGGAGAGACCCAGTACTTC,CASSETRGETQYF
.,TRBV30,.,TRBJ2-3,TGTGCCTGGAGTGCCAATAGCGCCTCGAATACGCAGTATTTT,CAWSANSASNTQYF
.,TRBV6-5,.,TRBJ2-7,TGTGCCAGCAGGACTGACAGGGAGCAGTACTTC,CASRTDREQYF
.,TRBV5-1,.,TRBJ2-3,TGCGCCAGCAGCTTTCCGGGAGTTCCAGATACGCAGTATTTT,CASSFPGVPDTQYF
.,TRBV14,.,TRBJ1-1,TGTGCCAGCAGCCAAATAACGGTCACTGAAGCTTTCTTT,CASSQITVTEAFF
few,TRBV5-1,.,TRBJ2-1,TGCGCCAGCAGCTTGAACTTTGGCTCCTACAATGAGCAGTTCTTC,CASSLNFGSYNEQFF
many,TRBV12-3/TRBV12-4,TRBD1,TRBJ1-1,TGTGCCAGCAGTTTCCAGGGGGCAGGAACTGAAGCTTTCTTT,CASSFQGAGTEAFF
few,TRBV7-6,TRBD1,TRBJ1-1,TGTGCCAGCAGCTTAGCCACAGGGGCGGCTGAAGCTTTCTTT,CASSLATGAAEAFF
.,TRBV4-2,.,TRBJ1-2,TGTGCCAGCAGCCCCAGGGGTAGTTCCCCCTCGCCAATCCGCGGCTACACCTTC,CASSPRGSSPSPIRGYTF
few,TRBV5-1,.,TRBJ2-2,TGCGCCAGCAGCTTGGGAGGCTCCCGGGGCACCGGGGAGCTGTTTTTT,CASSLGGSRGTGELFF
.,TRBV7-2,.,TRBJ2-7,TGTGCCAGCAGCTCCGCCTCGGGCTACGAGCAGTACTTC,CASSSASGYEQYF
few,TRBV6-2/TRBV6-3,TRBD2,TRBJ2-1,TGTGCCAGCAGTTACACTAGCGGGAGGGCCGGTATCATAGGCAATGAGCAGTTCTTC,CASSYTSGRAGIIGNEQFF
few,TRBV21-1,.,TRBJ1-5,TGTGCCAGCCGTGGCACAACACTGAATCAGCCCCAGCATTTT,CASRGTTLNQPQHF
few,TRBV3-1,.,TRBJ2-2,TGTGCCAGCAGCCAAGTGCGGGTATCCGGGGAGCTGTTTTTT,CASSQVRVSGELFF
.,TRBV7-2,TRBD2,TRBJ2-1,TGTGCCAGCAGCAACCCGGGACTAGCGGGAGATGAGCAGTTCTTC,CASSNPGLAGDEQFF
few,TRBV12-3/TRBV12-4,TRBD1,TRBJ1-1,TGTGCCAGCAGTTTGAGACAGGGCGGCAACACTGAAGCTTTCTTT,CASSLRQGGNTEAFF
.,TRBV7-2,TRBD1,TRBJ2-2,TGTGCCAGCAGCTCGGACAGGGGAGATACCGGGGAGCTGTTTTTT,CASSSDRGDTGELFF
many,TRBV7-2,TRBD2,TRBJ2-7,TGTGCCAGCAGCCTAGCGGGAGGGCCCGGCTACGAGCAGTACTTC,CASSLAGGPGYEQYF
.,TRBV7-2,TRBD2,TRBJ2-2,TGTGCCAGCAGCTGGAGCGGGATAGGCACCGGGGAGCTGTTTTTT,CASSWSGIGTGELFF
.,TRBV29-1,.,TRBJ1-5,TGCAGCGTTGTAGAAGGAAGCAATCAGCCCCAGCATTTT,CSVVEGSNQPQHF
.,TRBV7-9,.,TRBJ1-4,TGTGCCAGCAGCCCGGGCCGGACTAATGAAAAACTGTTTTTT,CASSPGRTNEKLFF
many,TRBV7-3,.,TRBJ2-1,TGTGCCAGCAGCTTAACAAATTCTTACAATGAGCAGTTCTTC,CASSLTNSYNEQFF
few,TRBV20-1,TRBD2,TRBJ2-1,TGCAGTGCTGTCGTAGCGGGAGGCAACAATGAGCAGTTCTTC,CSAVVAGGNNEQFF
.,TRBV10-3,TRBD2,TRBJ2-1,TGTGCCACCAGAGGAGGGACTAGCGGGAGGAGTGAGCAGTTCTTC,CATRGGTSGRSEQFF
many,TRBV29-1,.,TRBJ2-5,TGCAGCGTTGAAGGAGGGGGAGAGACCCAGTACTTC,CSVEGGGETQYF
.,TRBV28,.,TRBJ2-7,TGTGCCAGCAGCCCGGGGCAGGAAGCCTACGAGCAGTACTTC,CASSPGQEAYEQYF
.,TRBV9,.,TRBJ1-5,TGTGCCAGCAGCGTAGAAGGGGGCAATCAGCCCCAGCATTTT,CASSVEGGNQPQHF